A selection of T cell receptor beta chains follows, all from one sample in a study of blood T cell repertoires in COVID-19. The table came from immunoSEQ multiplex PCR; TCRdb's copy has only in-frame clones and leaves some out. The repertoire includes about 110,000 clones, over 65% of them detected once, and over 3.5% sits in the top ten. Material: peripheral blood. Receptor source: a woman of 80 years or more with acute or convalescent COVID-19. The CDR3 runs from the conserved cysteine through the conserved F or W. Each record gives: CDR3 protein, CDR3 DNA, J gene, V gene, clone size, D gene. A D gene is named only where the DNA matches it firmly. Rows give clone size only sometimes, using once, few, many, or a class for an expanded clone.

CASSEGYGKTVLRGYTF	TGTGCCAGCAGTGAAGGCTACGGCAAAACAGTCCTCCGGGGCTACACCTTC	TRBJ1-2	TRBV6-4	-	-
CASTPPGTGDEQYF	TGTGCCAGCACTCCACCCGGGACAGGGGACGAGCAGTACTTC	TRBJ2-7	TRBV7-9	few	TRBD1
CASSQVGQGRSYEQYF	TGTGCCAGCAGCCAAGTGGGACAGGGCCGCTCCTACGAGCAGTACTTC	TRBJ2-7	TRBV3-1/TRBV3-2	-	TRBD1
CASSQGQGTALQQYF	TGTGCCAGCAGCCAAGGACAGGGAACCGCGTTACAGCAGTACTTC	TRBJ2-7	TRBV4-2	-	TRBD1
CAISPGDRETQYF	TGTGCCATCAGCCCGGGAGACCGAGAGACCCAGTACTTC	TRBJ2-5	TRBV10-3	-	-
CAITDRGVYGYTF	TGTGCCATCACAGACAGGGGGGTCTATGGCTACACCTTC	TRBJ1-2	TRBV10-3	-	TRBD1
CASSPDYLSTEAFF	TGTGCCAGCAGTCCAGACTATTTGAGCACTGAAGCTTTCTTT	TRBJ1-1	TRBV6-4	-	-
CASSLAQGSGEKLFF	TGTGCCAGCAGCTTAGCGCAGGGAAGTGGTGAAAAACTGTTTTTT	TRBJ1-4	TRBV7-6	-	-
CASSLVEGTEAFF	TGTGCCAGCAGCTTAGTGGAGGGAACTGAAGCTTTCTTT	TRBJ1-1	TRBV11-3	few	-
CASTRGAQETQYF	TGTGCCAGCACGCGGGGAGCCCAAGAGACCCAGTACTTC	TRBJ2-5	TRBV5-4	-	-
CASSLWGQGRTGELFF	TGTGCCAGCAGTTTATGGGGACAGGGAAGGACCGGGGAGCTGTTTTTT	TRBJ2-2	TRBV28	once	TRBD1
CASSLAERGVVLGETQYF	TGTGCCAGCAGCTTAGCCGAACGGGGGGTGGTACTTGGGGAGACCCAGTACTTC	TRBJ2-5	TRBV7-8	-	TRBD2
CASSMRTGRTGELFF	TGTGCCAGCAGCATGCGGACAGGGCGGACCGGGGAGCTGTTTTTT	TRBJ2-2	TRBV11-2	-	TRBD1
CASSQDPRAGANEQYF	TGCGCCAGCAGCCAAGATCCCCGAGCGGGAGCAAACGAGCAGTACTTC	TRBJ2-7	TRBV4-3	-	TRBD2
CASSPAAAGGYTF	TGTGCCAGCTCACCAGCGGCAGCGGGAGGCTACACCTTC	TRBJ1-2	TRBV18	once	-
CASSLGQANTGELFF	TGTGCCAGCAGCTTAGGACAGGCGAACACCGGGGAGCTGTTTTTT	TRBJ2-2	TRBV7-3	-	TRBD1
CSVERGLGTDTQYF	TGCAGCGTTGAAAGGGGGCTAGGGACAGATACGCAGTATTTT	TRBJ2-3	TRBV29-1	-	TRBD1
CASSQDSPTSGGTQYF	TGCGCCAGCAGCCAAGATTCCCCTACTAGCGGAGGAACGCAGTATTTT	TRBJ2-3	TRBV4-1	-	TRBD2
CASSTGDTEAFF	TGTGCCAGCAGCACAGGGGACACTGAAGCTTTCTTT	TRBJ1-1	TRBV7-9	-	TRBD1
CATSEGTGYNEQFF	TGTGCCACCAGTGAGGGGACAGGGTACAATGAGCAGTTCTTC	TRBJ2-1	TRBV24-1	once	TRBD1
CASSIMSGGSQPQHF	TGTGCCAGTAGTATAATGTCAGGGGGAAGCCAGCCCCAGCATTTT	TRBJ1-5	TRBV19	few	TRBD1
CATSVSDTQYF	TGTGCCACCAGTGTGTCGGATACGCAGTATTTT	TRBJ2-3	TRBV24-1	-	-
CATSAGQGVLREQYF	TGTGCCACCAGCGCCGGACAGGGCGTTCTTCGGGAGCAGTACTTC	TRBJ2-7	TRBV24-1	-	TRBD1
CASSLTGLNTEAFF	TGTGCCAGCAGTTTGACAGGGCTGAACACTGAAGCTTTCTTT	TRBJ1-1	TRBV7-9	-	TRBD1
CASSQERLGTGGNEQYF	TGCGCCAGCAGCCAAGAGCGTCTCGGGACAGGGGGCAACGAGCAGTACTTC	TRBJ2-7	TRBV4-3	-	TRBD1
CASSSAPQGSYGYTF	TGTGCCAGCAGTTCGGCTCCCCAGGGGTCCTATGGCTACACCTTC	TRBJ1-2	TRBV28	-	-